This T cell receptor (beta chain) originates from a study of T cell responses to AZD1222 COVID-19 vaccine. Study-level background: Second-dose recipients at about 4 or about 12 weeks were treated as one pooled group. General study findings and limits: Among the donors, most were white British and more were female, and clonal diversity was possibly underestimated.

Produced via immunoSEQ multiplex PCR; TCRdb's table is partial and in-frame only. The sample includes fewer than 85,000 clones, around 91% of them seen just once. In regard to this clone: The target antigen is unknown.

Germline CDR1 is MDHEN and CDR2 is SYDVKM. CDR3 length: 14 amino acids. The V end lost 2 bases, the J end lost 9 bases, and 11 bases lay between the germline ends. This sample comprised peripheral blood, obtained on day 0 of AZD1222 vaccination. This TCR was sampled from an adult in good health. V and J are TRBV28 and TRBJ1-6, with D possibly TRBD1 on 6 matching bases. The CDR3: CASSLNTGRSPLHF. CDR3 DNA sequence: TGTGCCAGCAGTTTAAATACAGGGCGTTCACCCCTCCACTTT.